This entry features one T cell receptor beta chain sequence. This CDR3 is 16 amino acids long. The germline CDR1 and CDR2 sequences are LGHNT and FRNRAP. Trimming took 7 bases from V and 2 from J, leaving 18 bases between them. Study processing details: How many nucleated cells were present was estimated from reference gene primer amplification. Method: immunoSEQ multiplex PCR; TCRdb's copy keeps in-frame clones and lacks some. That table furnishes V, J and clone size, whereas the DNA furnished D and trimming. The sample records 80,000 to 90,000 clones, 79% being singletons. This sample was included in a study of blood T cell repertoires in COVID-19. Across the study: Sites in the United States, Italy and Spain provided acute and convalescent COVID-19 samples. PBMCs, B-cell-depleted T cells, or T cells were the source of the cDNA or gDNA that made up the material.

V and J are TRBV12-5 and TRBJ1-5, with D unclear. The sequence derives from a man aged 65 to 85 with acute or convalescent COVID-19. Sequenced sample: peripheral blood. The CDR3: CASAPGSGFGNQPQHF. The CDR3 DNA follows: TGTGCTAGTGCCCCCGGCTCGGGTTTTGGCAATCAGCCCCAGCATTTT.